The entry below describes one T cell receptor (beta chain). The sample comes from a study of OX40 agonist ivuxolimab in advanced cancers. Sequencing was performed with immunoSEQ multiplex PCR; in TCRdb, only in-frame clones are kept and a portion is missing. The sample has 20,000 to 25,000 clones; approximately 82% are singletons. Sequencing was performed on CD4+ or CD8+ T cells sorted from blood, taken in a trial of the OX40 agonist ivuxolimab. This clonotype was sampled from an adult with an advanced solid tumor such as melanoma, head and neck, liver or kidney cancer.

The CDR3: CASSSVGIMLPYEQYF. The CDR3 DNA is TGTGCCAGCAGTTCCGTCGGGATAATGCTACCCTACGAGCAGTACTTC. The chain combines TRBV28 with TRBJ2-7, with TRBD2 as a possible D gene (5 bases). CDR3 length: 16 amino acids. V was clipped by 4 bases and J by 2 bases, with 18 bases between them. The germline V gene has CDR1 MDHEN and CDR2 SYDVKM.